This T cell receptor beta chain stems from a study of CD8 T cells in Susac syndrome. Study-wide background: Five or six sequenced Susac syndrome patients had clinically active disease, while roughly 8 were in remission.

This CDR3 has 16 residues. Germline V gene lookup returns CDR1 SGHNT and CDR2 YYREEE (reference sequence). With 5 bases removed from V and 2 bases from J, the gap between germline ends came to 19 bases. In blood CD8+ and CD4+ T cells, TCR beta underwent sequencing. RNA was extracted with the RNeasy kit, and a quantity of roughly 0.45 to 1 ug was reverse transcribed using random hexamers. The CDR3 of TCR beta was amplified by immunoSEQ multiplex PCR across 54 Vbeta and 13 Jbeta. TCRdb passed the immunoSEQ multiplex PCR reads through MiXCR, listing each CDR3 protein once. The sample contains 100,000 to 150,000 distinct CDR3 sequences, around 94% of which appear only once.

This clonotype was sampled from a human donor with Susac syndrome. The material sequenced was CD8+ T cells from PBMCs. The chain carries TRBV5-4 and TRBJ1-2, with D uncertain. The CDR3 DNA reads TGTGCCAGCAGTCCCTTTCCTGGGCAGGCAAACTATGGCTACACCTTC. This translates into CASSPFPGQANYGYTF. The full variable domain, rest sourced from reference TRBV5-4 and TRBJ1-2, is ETGVTQSPTHLIKTRGQQVTLRCSSQSGHNTVSWYQQALGQGPQFIFQYYREEENGRGNFPPRFSGLQFPNYSSELNVNALELDDSALYLCASSPFPGQANYGYTFGSGTRLTVV.